A selection of T cell receptor beta chains follows, all from one sample in a study of vaccination and CD4 T cells after COVID-19. From the PCR reads, TCRdb called clonotypes with MiXCR, one entry per CDR3 protein. The data contain almost 20,000 distinct CDR3 sequences, roughly 50% of them singletons. Their antigen targets remain unknown. Sequencing was performed on CD4+ T cells from blood, cultured in vitro, taken after SARS-CoV-2 vaccination. Every receptor here comes from a human donor who had recovered from COVID-19. Each CDR3 is given with its conserved first and last residue. The D gene is left open where the match is weak. Clone sizes are given selectively: once, few, many, or a class where the clone is expanded.

d_gene: .; j_gene: TRBJ1-5; abundance: once; v_gene: TRBV7-2; CDR3aa: CASSLDRISNQPQHF; CDR3nt: TGTGCCAGCAGCCTCGACCGGATTAGCAATCAGCCCCAGCATTTT
d_gene: .; j_gene: TRBJ1-1; abundance: few; v_gene: TRBV30; CDR3aa: CAWSGAAYGTEAFF; CDR3nt: TGTGCCTGGAGTGGTGCGGCCTATGGCACTGAAGCTTTCTTT
d_gene: .; j_gene: TRBJ1-1; abundance: .; v_gene: TRBV5-4; CDR3aa: CASSQGRRGEGTEAFF; CDR3nt: TGTGCCAGCAGCCAAGGGCGAAGAGGCGAGGGCACTGAAGCTTTCTTT
d_gene: TRBD2; j_gene: TRBJ2-2; abundance: .; v_gene: TRBV29-1; CDR3aa: CSVYSGSNTGELFF; CDR3nt: TGCAGCGTTTATAGCGGGAGTAACACCGGGGAGCTGTTTTTT
d_gene: .; j_gene: TRBJ1-6; abundance: .; v_gene: TRBV11-2; CDR3aa: CASSLVVGNSPLHF; CDR3nt: TGTGCCAGCAGCTTAGTTGTAGGGAATTCACCCCTCCACTTT
d_gene: .; j_gene: TRBJ2-7; abundance: .; v_gene: TRBV7-2; CDR3aa: CASSNRAGSYEQYF; CDR3nt: TGTGCCAGCAGCAATCGAGCAGGGTCCTACGAGCAGTACTTC
d_gene: .; j_gene: TRBJ1-1; abundance: .; v_gene: TRBV6-1; CDR3aa: CASTQLGGDSEAFF; CDR3nt: TGTGCCAGCACTCAACTCGGGGGGGACTCTGAAGCTTTCTTT
d_gene: .; j_gene: TRBJ1-5; abundance: medium-sized; v_gene: TRBV20-1; CDR3aa: CSAPPPGRRQPQHF; CDR3nt: TGCAGTGCACCTCCCCCTGGCCGCAGGCAGCCCCAGCATTTT
d_gene: TRBD1; j_gene: TRBJ2-4; abundance: .; v_gene: TRBV20-1; CDR3aa: CSAKDRKNIQYF; CDR3nt: TGCAGTGCTAAGGACAGGAAAAACATTCAGTACTTC
d_gene: TRBD1; j_gene: TRBJ1-6; abundance: .; v_gene: TRBV11-3; CDR3aa: CASSLGLPGLAGGDSPLHF; CDR3nt: TGTGCCAGCAGCTTAGGCCTCCCGGGACTAGCAGGGGGCGATTCACCCCTCCACTTT
d_gene: TRBD1; j_gene: TRBJ2-7; abundance: .; v_gene: TRBV12-5; CDR3aa: CASGGTGTSYEQYF; CDR3nt: TGTGCTAGTGGGGGGACAGGGACCTCCTACGAGCAGTACTTC
d_gene: .; j_gene: TRBJ1-5; abundance: once; v_gene: TRBV19; CDR3aa: CASSITGSTPSNQPQHF; CDR3nt: TGTGCCAGTAGTATTACCGGGTCTACTCCCAGCAATCAGCCCCAGCATTTT
d_gene: TRBD1; j_gene: TRBJ2-3; abundance: few; v_gene: TRBV4-3; CDR3aa: CASSQGTGSTDTQYF; CDR3nt: TGCGCCAGCAGCCAAGGGACAGGGTCCACAGATACGCAGTATTTT
d_gene: TRBD2; j_gene: TRBJ2-7; abundance: .; v_gene: TRBV6-1; CDR3aa: CASSEVRGAHNLPYEQYF; CDR3nt: TGTGCCAGCAGTGAAGTGCGGGGGGCGCATAATCTACCCTACGAGCAGTACTTC
d_gene: TRBD2; j_gene: TRBJ2-3; abundance: .; v_gene: TRBV11-2; CDR3aa: CASSSEALAGVTDTQYF; CDR3nt: TGTGCCAGCAGCTCAGAGGCCCTAGCGGGAGTTACAGATACGCAGTATTTT
d_gene: .; j_gene: TRBJ1-2; abundance: .; v_gene: TRBV27; CDR3aa: CASSWTRAGWGYTF; CDR3nt: TGTGCCAGCAGTTGGACGCGTGCCGGATGGGGCTACACCTTC
d_gene: TRBD1; j_gene: TRBJ2-1; abundance: few; v_gene: TRBV7-2; CDR3aa: CASSSTRQGHLNEQFF; CDR3nt: TGTGCCAGCAGCTCCACCCGACAGGGCCATCTTAATGAGCAGTTCTTC
d_gene: TRBD1; j_gene: TRBJ1-5; abundance: .; v_gene: TRBV5-6; CDR3aa: CASSLAPGQGNQPQHF; CDR3nt: TGTGCCAGCAGCTTGGCCCCGGGACAGGGTAATCAGCCCCAGCATTTT
d_gene: .; j_gene: TRBJ2-5; abundance: few; v_gene: TRBV7-3; CDR3aa: CASSLSARGAQETQYF; CDR3nt: TGTGCCAGCAGCTTAAGCGCCAGGGGAGCCCAAGAGACCCAGTACTTC